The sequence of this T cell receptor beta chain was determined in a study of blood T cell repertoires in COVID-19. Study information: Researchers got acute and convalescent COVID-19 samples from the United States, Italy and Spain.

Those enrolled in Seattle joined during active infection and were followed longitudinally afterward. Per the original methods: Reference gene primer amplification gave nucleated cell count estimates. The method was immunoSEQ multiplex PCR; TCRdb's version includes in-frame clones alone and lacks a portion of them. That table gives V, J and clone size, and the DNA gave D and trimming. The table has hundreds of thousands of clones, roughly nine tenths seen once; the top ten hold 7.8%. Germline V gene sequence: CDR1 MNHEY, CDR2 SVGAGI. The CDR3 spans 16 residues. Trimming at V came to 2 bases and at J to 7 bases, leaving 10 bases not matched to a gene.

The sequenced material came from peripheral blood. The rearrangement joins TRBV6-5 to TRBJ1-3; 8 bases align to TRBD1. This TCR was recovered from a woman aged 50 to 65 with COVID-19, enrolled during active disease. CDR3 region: CASSYLDRGLGNTIYF. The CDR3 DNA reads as TGTGCCAGCAGTTACCTCGACAGGGGCCTTGGGAACACCATATATTTT.